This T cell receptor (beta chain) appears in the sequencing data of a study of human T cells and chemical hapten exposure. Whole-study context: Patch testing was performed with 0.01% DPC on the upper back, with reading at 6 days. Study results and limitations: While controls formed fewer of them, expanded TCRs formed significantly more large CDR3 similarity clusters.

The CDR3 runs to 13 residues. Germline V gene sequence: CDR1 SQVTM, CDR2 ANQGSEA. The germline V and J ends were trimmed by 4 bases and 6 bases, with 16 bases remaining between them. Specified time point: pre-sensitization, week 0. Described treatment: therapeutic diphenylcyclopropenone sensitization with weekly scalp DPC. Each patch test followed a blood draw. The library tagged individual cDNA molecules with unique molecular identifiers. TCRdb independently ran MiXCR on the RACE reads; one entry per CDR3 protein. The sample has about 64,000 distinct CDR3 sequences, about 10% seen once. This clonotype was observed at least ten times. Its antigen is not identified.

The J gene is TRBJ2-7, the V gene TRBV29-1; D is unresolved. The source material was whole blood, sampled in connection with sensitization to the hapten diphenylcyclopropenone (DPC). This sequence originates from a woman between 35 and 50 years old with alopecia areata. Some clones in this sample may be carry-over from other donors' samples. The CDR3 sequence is CSVAVGQRTEQYF. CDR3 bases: TGCAGCGTTGCGGTTGGGCAGAGGACCGAGCAGTACTTC.